This T cell receptor beta chain was documented in a study of T cell responses to AZD1222 COVID-19 vaccine. The CDR3 sequence is 16 residues long. CDR1 and CDR2 (germline): SGHVS, FNYEAQ. The table came from immunoSEQ multiplex PCR; TCRdb's copy has only in-frame clones and leaves some out. The table has about 140,000 clones, roughly 93% seen once; the top ten hold 12%. Study outcomes and limitations: It should be noted that donors were predominantly white British and more often female, and clonal diversity was possibly underestimated. Compared with day 0, the breadth and depth of the Spike-specific TCR repertoire rose significantly after two doses of AZD1222. Regions left unmutated in variants are reportedly the target of nearly half of spike-specific TCRs. Sampling captured repertoires only after the peak T cell response.

Turning to this clone: What it binds is not known. Compared with germline, one end of the junction differs, possibly owing to a read error. This same CDR3 is encoded by further DNA sequences in the sample.

The chain recombines TRBV7-6 with TRBJ2-2; TRBD2 aligns across 11 bases. The clonotype was recovered from an adult who had recovered from COVID-19. Source: peripheral blood, taken after recovery from COVID-19. The CDR3 nucleotides read TGTGCCAGCAGTAGGGGACTAGCGGACCTCACCGGGGAGTTGTTTTTT. Translated, it gives CASSRGLADLTGELFF. Full variable domain (outside the CDR3, taken from reference TRBV7-6 and TRBJ2-2): GAGVSQSPRYKVTKRGQDVALRCDPISGHVSLYWYRQALGQGPEFLTYFNYEAQQDKSGLPNDRFSAERPEGSISTLTIQRTEQRDSAMYRCASSRGLADLTGELFFGEGSRLTVL.